What follows are 19 T cell receptor beta chains derived from one specimen sequenced in a study of a mutant IDH1 vaccine in newly diagnosed glioma. Assay: immunoSEQ multiplex PCR; the TCRdb copy retains only in-frame clones and omits some. The profile shows tens of thousands of clones, 75% to 85% of them singletons. Time point indicated: week 35, safety follow-up. In every dose of vaccine, 300 ug of mutant IDH1 20-mer peptide was given alongside topical imiquimod. These receptors' targets are unknown. The starting material was PBMCs, obtained from a glioma patient whose treatment included an IDH1 peptide vaccine. Receptors originate from a man between 35 and 55 years old with glioma.

The V gene is TRBV5-1, the J gene TRBJ1-1, with 7 bases that match TRBD1. The trim removed 3 bases at V and 5 bases at J, leaving 7 bases unmatched. The germline V gene encodes CDR1 SGHRS and CDR2 YFSETQ. The CDR3 extends over 14 amino acids. The CDR3 is CASSSGQELTEAFF. CDR3 nucleotides: TGCGCCAGCAGCTCTGGACAGGAACTGACTGAAGCTTTCTTT.

The chain recombines TRBV30 with TRBJ2-7; TRBD2 is a possible D gene (6 bases). The CDR3 is 16 amino acids. CDR1 GTSNPN and CDR2 SVGIG come from the germline V gene (reference sequence). The V end was cut by 0 bases, the J end by 0 bases, with 15 bases between. CDR3 DNA: TGTGCCTGGAGTGTACGATCGGCGGGGTCCTCCTACGAGCAGTACGTC. This gives the protein CAWSVRSAGSSYEQYV.

The V and J genes are TRBV6-5 and TRBJ1-2; D uncertain. Trimming took off 2 bases at V and 3 bases at J, with 16 bases between the two ends. Per the germline V gene, CDR1 is MNHEY and CDR2 is SVGAGI. The CDR3 sequence is 16 residues long. This chain's CDR3 is CASSYTPSGPHYGYTF. CDR3 coding DNA: TGTGCCAGCAGTTACACACCCAGCGGACCGCACTATGGCTACACCTTC.

This chain joins TRBV9 and TRBJ1-1; D is unclear. Germline V CDR1 and CDR2: SGDLS, YYNGEE. CDR3 size: 17 residues. Trimming took off 6 bases at V and 6 bases at J, with 27 bases between the two ends. The DNA of the CDR3 is TGTGCCAGCACAAGAGAGGGATTGAGGGCTTTAGGTGCTGAAGCTTTCTTT. It is translated as CASTREGLRALGAEAFF.

The chain carries TRBV11-2 and TRBJ2-5, with 13 bases matching TRBD2. J gave up 4 bases and V 4 bases, and 3 bases lay outside the gene matches. Germline V lookup: CDR1 SGHAT, CDR2 FQNNGV. This CDR3 region has 15 residues. CDR3 in amino acids: CASSWTSGSGETQYF. Written as DNA, the CDR3 is TGTGCCAGCAGCTGGACTAGCGGGAGCGGAGAGACCCAGTACTTC. Using reference TRBV11-2 and TRBJ2-5 for the parts outside the CDR3, the full variable domain is EAGVAQSPRYKIIEKRQSVAFWCNPISGHATLYWYQQILGQGPKLLIQFQNNGVVDDSQLPKDRFSAERLKGVDSTLKIQPAKLEDSAVYLCASSWTSGSGETQYFGPGTRLLVL.

The sample holds a few counts of this clone. This chain joins TRBV29-1 and TRBJ2-5; TRBD1 agrees at 9 bases. The CDR3 consists of 13 residues. Looked up from germline, CDR1 is SQVTM and CDR2 is ANQGSEA. The V segment lost 6 bases and the J segment 5 bases; nucleotides outside the gene matches: 7. The CDR3 is CSVETGGDETQYF. Written as DNA, the CDR3 is TGCAGCGTCGAAACAGGGGGCGATGAGACCCAGTACTTC.

The chain combines TRBV11-2 with TRBJ1-3; D remains unclear. Germline assignment: CDR1 SGHAT and CDR2 FQNNGV. The CDR3 totals 17 residues. V shed 0 bases and J shed 0 bases, with 12 bases lying between them. CDR3 sequence reads: CASSLDLWQASGNTIYF. The CDR3 DNA is TGTGCCAGCAGCTTAGATCTTTGGCAAGCCTCTGGAAACACCATATATTTT.

V is TRBV18 and J is TRBJ2-7, with TRBD2 as a possible D gene (5 bases). CDR3 length: 13 residues. CDR1 KGHSH and CDR2 LQKENI come from the germline V gene. V was pared by 0 bases and J by 5 bases, with 8 bases between. The CDR3 bases are TGTGCCAGCTCACCACCGAGGGTCGACGAGCAGTACGTC. Its translation is CASSPPRVDEQYV.

This chain uses TRBV1 with TRBJ2-1; TRBD2 was called by the table and not checked on the DNA. TRBV1 is a known pseudogene. This CDR3 contains 17 residues. The CDR3 reads CTSSRRLAVSSYNEQFF. The CDR3 DNA reads TGCACCAGCAGTCGCCGACTAGCGGTTAGCTCCTACAATGAGCAGTTCTTC.

The V and J genes are TRBV28 and TRBJ1-3; D is perhaps TRBD1 (5 bases). The CDR3 spans 18 residues. Germline V CDR1 and CDR2: MDHEN, SYDVKM. Trimming left V 5 bases short and J 2 bases short, with 22 bases between. CDR3 protein: CASSPHTPRTMAGNTIYF. As DNA, the CDR3 is TGTGCCAGCAGTCCCCATACCCCAAGGACAATGGCTGGAAACACCATATATTTT.

The V call is TRBV11-2, the J call TRBJ2-1; 9 bases fit TRBD2. Trimming cost V 3 bases and J 7 bases; bases outside gene matches: 10. CDR3 size: 16 residues. Germline V gives CDR1 SGHAT, CDR2 FQNNGV. The DNA for the CDR3 is TGTGCCAGCAGCTTTCCAGCGGGAGGTACGTTAAATGAGCAGTTCTTC. As protein: CASSFPAGGTLNEQFF. The full variable domain, its missing parts supplied by reference TRBV11-2 and TRBJ2-1, is EAGVAQSPRYKIIEKRQSVAFWCNPISGHATLYWYQQILGQGPKLLIQFQNNGVVDDSQLPKDRFSAERLKGVDSTLKIQPAKLEDSAVYLCASSFPAGGTLNEQFFGPGTRLTVL.

The CDR3 DNA follows: TGTGCCAGCCTGACCCAGCGGGAGTCCCACGAGCAGTACGTC. The encoded protein is CASLTQRESHEQYV. J is TRBJ2-7 and V is TRBV5-4; TRBD2 agrees at 8 bases. The CDR3 length is 14 residues. From germline, CDR1 is SGHNT and CDR2 YYREEE (reference sequence). V was clipped by 7 bases and J by 5 bases; unmatched bases: 11.

CDR3 residues: CASSLQRATDTQYF. As DNA, the CDR3 is TGTGCCAGTAGTCTTCAGCGGGCCACAGATACGCAGTATTTT. The chain employs TRBV19 and TRBJ2-3, with D possibly matching TRBD2 (6 bases). The V gene's germline CDR1 is LNHDA and CDR2 SQIVND (reference sequence). The CDR3 is 14 residues long. Trimming took off 5 bases at V and 2 bases at J, with 11 bases between the two ends.

The V call is TRBV7-9, the J call TRBJ2-5, with 11 bases aligning to TRBD2. V shed 5 bases and J 7 bases; nucleotides not matched to a gene: 15. CDR3 length equals 17 residues. Germline V lookup: CDR1 SEHNR, CDR2 FQNEAQ (reference sequence). CDR3 sequence (DNA): TGTGCCAGCAGCCGGGGGACTAGCGGTCTCTTAGGGGGGACCCAGTACTTC. Protein: CASSRGTSGLLGGTQYF.

This clone was seen only a few times. V is TRBV7-9 and J is TRBJ1-5; TRBD1 might be the D (6 bases). The CDR3 runs 14 residues. Germline V gives CDR1 SEHNR, CDR2 FQNEAQ (reference sequence). Deletions cut 4 bases from V and 5 bases from J, with 12 bases between. CDR3 nucleotides: TGTGCCAGCAGCTCACAGGGAATTCATCAGCCCCAGCATTTT. It encodes CASSSQGIHQPQHF. Together with reference TRBV7-9 and TRBJ1-5, the CDR3 gives the full variable domain: DTGVSQNPRHKITKRGQNVTFRCDPISEHNRLYWYRQTLGQGPEFLTYFQNEAQLEKSRLLSDRFSAERPKGSFSTLEIQRTEQGDSAMYLCASSSQGIHQPQHFGDGTRLSIL.

The V call is TRBV9, the J call TRBJ2-3; 10 bases match TRBD2. V trimming: 3 bases; J trimming: 5 bases; junction bases outside the gene matches: 9. Germline CDR1 and CDR2: SGDLS and YYNGEE. The CDR3 covers 16 residues. As DNA, the CDR3 is TGTGCCAGCAGCGCCGTTGGGGGACTAGCGATAGATACGCAGTATTTT. This translates into CASSAVGGLAIDTQYF.

The chain has TRBV27 and TRBJ1-2, with a possible D match to TRBD1 (5 bases). The length of the CDR3 is 14 residues. Germline V CDR1 and CDR2: MNHEY, SMNVEV (reference sequence). Trimming left V 3 bases short and J 2 bases short, with 10 bases between. Here the CDR3 reads CASSLTAFNYGYTF. Here the CDR3 DNA reads TGTGCCAGCAGTTTGACAGCCTTCAACTATGGCTACACCTTC.

The chain combines TRBV7-2 with TRBJ2-5, with D tentatively TRBD1 (5 bases). Per the germline V gene, CDR1 is SGHTA and CDR2 is FQGNSA. V was pared by 5 bases and J by 0 bases, with 10 bases between. This CDR3 is built from 14 residues. As DNA, the CDR3 is TGTGCCAGCAGCAAACAGGCCCACCAAGAGACCCAGTACTTC. Its protein product is CASSKQAHQETQYF.

CDR3 protein: CAWDAGDRVGYTF. CDR3 bases: TGTGCCTGGGACGCCGGAGACAGGGTTGGCTACACCTTC. The chain carries TRBV30 and TRBJ1-2, with 7 bases that match TRBD1. In germline, CDR1 is GTSNPN, CDR2 SVGIG (reference sequence). There are 13 residues in the CDR3. The V and J ends lost 5 bases and 7 bases, in that order; junction bases with no gene match: 10.